A single sample gave rise to the 9 T cell receptor beta chains below, sequenced in a study of cytomegalovirus exposure and HLA in healthy donors. Profiled with immunoSEQ multiplex PCR; TCRdb holds only in-frame clones, not every one. Here the sample spans approximately 46,000 clones, 92% being singletons. The material sequenced was PBMCs. These receptors originate from a man younger than 30 in good health and CMV-seronegative.

This sequence joins TRBV4-2 and TRBJ2-2; 13 bases map to TRBD2. CDR1 and CDR2 (germline): LGHNA, YNFKEQ. V shed 1 base and J 5 bases; nucleotides not matched to a gene: 7. This CDR3 region has 18 residues. The CDR3 coding sequence is TGTGCCAGCAGCCAAGTTTCACTAGCGGGAGGGGGAACCGGGGAGCTGTTTTTT. Translating it yields CASSQVSLAGGGTGELFF.

This sequence joins TRBV28 and TRBJ2-7, with 13 positions matching TRBD2. Looked up from germline, CDR1 is MDHEN and CDR2 is SYDVKM. V lost 5 bases and J lost 4; bases outside the gene matches: 2. The CDR3 has 14 amino acids. The CDR3 DNA is TGTGCCAGCAGTCGGACTAGCGGGAGTTACGAGCAGTACTTC. Its translation: CASSRTSGSYEQYF. The full variable domain, in which reference TRBV28 and TRBJ2-7 provide the parts outside the CDR3, is DVKVTQSSRYLVKRTGEKVFLECVQDMDHENMFWYRQDPGLGLRLIYFSYDVKMKEKGDIPEGYSVSREKKERFSLILESASTNQTSMYLCASSRTSGSYEQYFGPGTRLTVT.

This rearrangement joins TRBV27 to TRBJ1-2, with a tentative D call TRBD1 (5 bases). CDR1 is MNHEY, CDR2 SMNVEV, per germline (reference sequence). V gave up 3 bases and J gave up 0 bases, with 14 bases separating them. The length of the CDR3 is 16 residues. The CDR3 DNA reads as TGTGCCAGCAGTTTCCTCCAGGGTCTTACTAACTATGGCTACACCTTC. Translating it yields CASSFLQGLTNYGYTF.

In this sample, this clone turned up once. This rearrangement joins TRBV6-6 to TRBJ1-2, with no clear D. V lost 0 bases, J lost 8 bases, and 10 bases lay in between. Germline V lookup: CDR1 MNHNY, CDR2 SVGAGI (reference sequence). CDR3 length equals 13 residues. The CDR3 DNA follows: TGTGCCAGCAGTTACTCGACGAGGGTCGGCTACACCTTC. Its protein is CASSYSTRVGYTF.

This CDR3 is CASSPPTGMNTEAFF. The CDR3, as DNA: TGTGCCAGCAGCCCACCTACAGGGATGAACACTGAAGCTTTCTTT. The V gene is TRBV7-2, the J gene TRBJ1-1; TRBD1 might be the D (6 bases). Trimming pared 5 bases from V and 0 bases from J, leaving 13 bases between. Germline assignment: CDR1 SGHTA and CDR2 FQGNSA. This CDR3 comprises 15 residues.

The chain carries TRBV27 and TRBJ1-1; 9 bases line up with TRBD1. With 3 bases clipped from V and 4 bases from J, the junction kept 12 bases outside the gene matches. CDR1 and CDR2 from the germline V gene are MNHEY and SMNVEV (reference sequence). The CDR3 spans 17 residues. This CDR3 reads CASSFFGTGKLVTEAFF. CDR3 bases: TGTGCCAGCAGTTTCTTCGGGACAGGGAAACTGGTCACTGAAGCTTTCTTT.

This rearrangement joins TRBV7-6 to TRBJ2-7; 12 bases are shared with TRBD1. Germline trimming cut 5 bases from V and 3 bases from J; bases unmatched to any gene: 5. The CDR3 consists of 15 residues. Germline-derived CDR1 and CDR2 are SGHVS and FNYEAQ. CDR3 nucleotides: TGTGCCAGCAGCCGCGGGACAGGGGGCGGCTACGAGCAGTACTTC. Protein: CASSRGTGGGYEQYF.

The chain links TRBV7-7 to TRBJ2-5; perhaps TRBD2 as D (5 bases). The CDR3 is 14 residues long. Trimming shortened V by 2 bases and J by 2 bases, and 9 bases separated the two germline ends. Per germline, CDR1 SSHAT and CDR2 FNYEAQ (reference sequence). The CDR3 coding sequence is TGTGCCAGCAGCTTAATCGGGAAGCAAGAGACCCAGTACTTC. Amino acids: CASSLIGKQETQYF.

V gene TRBV4-1 combines with J gene TRBJ1-4; no firm D call. Trimming took off 1 base at V and 2 bases at J, with 5 bases between the two ends. The CDR3 loop spans 14 amino acids. Germline loops: CDR1 MGHRA, CDR2 YSYEKL. DNA for the CDR3: TGCGCCAGCAGCCAAGGAGATACTAATGAAAAACTGTTTTTT. Its protein product is CASSQGDTNEKLFF.